Listed here is a single T cell receptor (beta chain). The source of the sample is a study of CD8 T cells in Susac syndrome. V was clipped by 5 bases and J by 3 bases; unmatched bases: 6. Germline V gives CDR1 SGHNT, CDR2 YENEEA. This CDR3 comprises 15 residues. The authors reverse transcribed about 0.5 to 1 ug RNA with random hexamers. Amplification of TCR beta CDR3 by immunoSEQ multiplex PCR spanned 54 Vbeta and 13 Jbeta. One entry per CDR3 protein results from TCRdb running MiXCR on the immunoSEQ multiplex PCR reads. The top ten clones hold 0.085% to 0.095% of a sample with some 110,000 distinct CDR3 sequences, 90% to 95% of them seen once. Control patients had untreated stable or active relapsing-remitting multiple sclerosis by revised McDonald criteria. Purification of the CD8+ and CD4+ T cells relied on negative isolation, and TEMRA cells underwent FACS enrichment.

The J gene is TRBJ1-5, the V gene TRBV11-3, with 8 bases that match TRBD1. The sequence was collected from a human donor with multiple sclerosis. Sequencing was done on a sample of CD4+ T cells from PBMCs. The CDR3 nucleotides are TGTGCCAGCAGCCTCGGGACAGGCCTCAATCAGCCCCAGCATTTT. Its translation is CASSLGTGLNQPQHF.